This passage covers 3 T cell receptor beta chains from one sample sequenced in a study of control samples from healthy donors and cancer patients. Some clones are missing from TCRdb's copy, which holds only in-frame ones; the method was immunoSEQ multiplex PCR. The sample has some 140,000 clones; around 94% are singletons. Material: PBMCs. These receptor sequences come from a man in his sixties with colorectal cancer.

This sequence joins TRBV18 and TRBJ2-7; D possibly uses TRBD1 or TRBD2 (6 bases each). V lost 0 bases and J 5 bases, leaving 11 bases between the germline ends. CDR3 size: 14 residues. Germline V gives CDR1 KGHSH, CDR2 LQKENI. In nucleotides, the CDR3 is TGTGCCAGCTCACCACCGCCGGGGGCGGACGAGCAGTACTTC. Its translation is CASSPPPGADEQYF. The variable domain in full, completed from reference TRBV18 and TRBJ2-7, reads NAGVMQNPRHLVRRRGQEARLRCSPMKGHSHVYWYRQLPEEGLKFMVYLQKENIIDESGMPKERFSAEFPKEGPSILRIQQVVRGDSAAYFCASSPPPGADEQYFGPGTRLTVT.

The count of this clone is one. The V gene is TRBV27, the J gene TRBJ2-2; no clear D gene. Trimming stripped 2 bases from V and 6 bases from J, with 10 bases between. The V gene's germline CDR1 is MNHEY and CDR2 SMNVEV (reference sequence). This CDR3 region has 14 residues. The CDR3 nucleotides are TGTGCCAGCAGTTTAATATCTGGGTCCGGGGAGCTGTTTTTT. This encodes CASSLISGSGELFF.

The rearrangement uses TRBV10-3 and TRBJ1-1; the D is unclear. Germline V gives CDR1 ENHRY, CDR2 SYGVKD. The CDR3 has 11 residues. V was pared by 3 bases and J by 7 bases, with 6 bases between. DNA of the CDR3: TGTGCCATCAGTGACAGAGATGAAGCTTTCTTT. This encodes CAISDRDEAFF.